This TCR beta chain was obtained from a study of cytomegalovirus exposure and HLA in healthy donors. Study-wide points: Cytomegalovirus association was listed for about 150 TCR beta chains. One variant, a missense change in DCLRE1C, was linked in a later analysis to TCR beta V- and J-gene trimming.

The PCR employed 60 Vbeta primers together with 13 Jbeta primers. Libraries were prepared by immunoSEQ multiplex PCR; TCRdb keeps only in-frame clonotypes and omits some of them. The data contain roughly 100,000 clones, over 80% of them singletons. Germline V gene lookup returns CDR1 MDHEN and CDR2 SYDVKM. The CDR3 contains 16 residues. The V and J ends lost 5 bases and 4 bases, in that order; junction bases with no gene match: 11. The study sampled nominally healthy donors, though unrecorded immune exposures were likely. Details on this clone: Its cognate antigen is unknown.

This clonotype was sampled from a man younger than 35 in good health and CMV-seronegative. The rearrangement joins TRBV28 to TRBJ1-5; 7 bases line up with TRBD1. Sequencing was carried out using PBMCs. Here the CDR3 reads CASSPTTGSINQPQHF. CDR3 sequence (DNA): TGTGCCAGCAGTCCCACGACAGGGTCGATTAATCAGCCCCAGCATTTT.